Described below is a single T cell receptor (beta chain) sequence and its context. What it binds is not known. The data stem from a study of cytomegalovirus exposure and HLA in healthy donors. Overall study results and limits: Most CMV-associated TCR beta chains appeared HLA-restricted in a later analysis. In a later analysis, V- and J-gene trimming of beta chains associated with a DCLRE1C missense variant, replicated independently. The authors assumed roughly uniform sequencing depth across donors for presence/absence analyses.

Germline CDR1 is SGDLS and CDR2 is YYNGEE. V lost 0 bases, J lost 0 bases, and 9 bases lay in between. This CDR3 region has 15 residues. The primer mix had 60 Vbeta and 13 Jbeta primers. Source study methods: A later analysis tallied approximately 80 million unique TCR beta chains, about 11 million of them shared. Here immunoSEQ multiplex PCR was the method, and the copy in TCRdb shows in-frame clones only, minus some. The V and J calls and the clone size are those of that table, but D and trimming were determined from the DNA. The sample consists of 150,000 to 200,000 clones, 80% to 85% of them appearing once.

Specimen: PBMCs. The TCR sequence derives from a young woman in good health and CMV-seronegative. This sequence joins TRBV9 and TRBJ1-2; D is possibly TRBD1 (5 bases). The CDR3 bases are TGTGCCAGCAGCGTAGGTTGGACAACTAACTATGGCTACACCTTC. Amino acids: CASSVGWTTNYGYTF.